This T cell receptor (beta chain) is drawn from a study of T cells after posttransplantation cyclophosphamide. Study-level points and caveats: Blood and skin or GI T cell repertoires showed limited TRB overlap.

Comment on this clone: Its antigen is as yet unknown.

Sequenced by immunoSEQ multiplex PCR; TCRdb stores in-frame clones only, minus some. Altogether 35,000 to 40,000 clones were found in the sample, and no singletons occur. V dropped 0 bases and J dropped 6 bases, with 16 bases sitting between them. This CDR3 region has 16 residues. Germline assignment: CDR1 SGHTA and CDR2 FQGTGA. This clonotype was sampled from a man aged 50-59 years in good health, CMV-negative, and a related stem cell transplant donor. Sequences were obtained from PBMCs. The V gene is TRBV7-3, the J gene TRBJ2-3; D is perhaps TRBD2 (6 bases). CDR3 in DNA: TGTGCCAGCAGCTTAACGGCAGCCGACCGGGGGGATACGCAGTATTTT. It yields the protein CASSLTAADRGDTQYF.